A single sample is the source of the 20 T cell receptor beta chains below, sequenced in a study of Ad26.COV2.S vaccination and SARS-CoV-2 variants. Treatment given: over 15 received Ad26.COV2.S at low or high dose, single or two shots; roughly 5 received placebo; per-sample allocation not given. After the first vaccine or placebo injection, samples were drawn on day 63. Clones were read by immunoSEQ multiplex PCR, and TCRdb kept only the in-frame ones, dropping some. The sample shows 430,000 or so clones, 89% of them seen only once. This specimen was peripheral blood, taken in a trial of Ad26.COV2.S vaccine versus placebo. The receptors originated from a person between 18 and 65 years old who received the Ad26.COV2.S COVID-19 vaccine or a placebo.

This clone was counted once. The CDR3 nucleotides read TGTGCCAGCAGCCGGGGAGGGAGAGATGGCTACACCTTC. It encodes CASSRGGRDGYTF. The J gene is TRBJ1-2, the V gene TRBV7-3; D uncertain. Germline assignment: CDR1 SGHTA and CDR2 FQGTGA. The CDR3 contains 13 residues. V lost 5 bases, J lost 6 bases, and 13 bases lay in between.

V is TRBV7-2 and J is TRBJ2-7, with D hard to call. The CDR3 loop spans 13 amino acids. V dropped 1 base and J dropped 3 bases, with 7 bases sitting between them. Germline CDR1 is SGHTA and CDR2 is FQGNSA. The CDR3 sequence is CASSLGVGYEQYF. The CDR3 DNA follows: TGTGCCAGCAGCTTAGGGGTTGGCTACGAGCAGTACTTC.

The J gene is TRBJ2-1, the V gene TRBV5-6; D remains ambiguous. V lost 2 bases and J lost 5, with 11 bases in between. Germline assignment: CDR1 SGHDT and CDR2 YYEEEE. The CDR3 is made up of 14 amino acids. The DNA of the CDR3 is TGTGCCAGCAGCTTCGGGTATTGGAACAATGAGCAGTTCTTC. Protein product: CASSFGYWNNEQFF.

V and J are TRBV5-1 and TRBJ2-3; the D gene could be TRBD1 or TRBD2 (5 bases each). Germline V gene data show CDR1 as SGHRS and CDR2 as YFSETQ. The V and J ends lost 6 bases and 2 bases respectively, with 13 bases between them. The CDR3 has 14 amino acids. In nucleotides, the CDR3 is TGCGCCAGCACCCCCGAGGGGTACACAGATACGCAGTATTTT. Amino acid sequence: CASTPEGYTDTQYF.

The table lists this clone with a count of one. The chain joins TRBV6-5 to TRBJ2-2; tentative D call: TRBD2 (6 bases). This CDR3 is built from 13 residues. The V gene lost 5 bases and the J gene lost 5 bases, with 9 bases spanning the gap. Per germline, CDR1 MNHEY and CDR2 SVGAGI. The CDR3 here is CASSLGGTGELFF. For the CDR3, the DNA is TGTGCCAGCAGTCTGGGGGGTACCGGGGAGCTGTTTTTT.

The chain carries TRBV1 and TRBJ1-4; the table names TRBD1, a call not compared with the DNA. TRBV1 is noted as a pseudogene. This CDR3 is built from 14 residues. DNA of the CDR3: TGCACCAGCAGCCAACGGGACAGGGTGCTTGAACTGTTTTTT. It codes for CTSSQRDRVLELFF.

The V and J genes are TRBV7-8 and TRBJ2-1, with 7 bases that match TRBD1. V shed 2 bases and J 0 bases; nucleotides not matched to a gene: 7. This CDR3 is built from 17 residues. Looked up from germline, CDR1 is SGHVS and CDR2 is FQNEAQ. In DNA, the CDR3 is TGTGCCAGCAGCTTAAGGACAGGCCAGAGCTCCTACAATGAGCAGTTCTTC. Amino acids: CASSLRTGQSSYNEQFF.

The chain has TRBV7-9 and TRBJ2-3, with 9 bases matching TRBD1. Germline values: CDR1 SEHNR, CDR2 FQNEAQ (reference sequence). This CDR3 has 15 amino acids. Trimming at V came to 5 bases and at J to 2 bases, leaving 5 bases not matched to a gene. This CDR3 is CASSNRDRDTDTQYF. In DNA form, the CDR3 reads TGTGCCAGCAGCAACCGGGACAGGGACACAGATACGCAGTATTTT. Looking up the rest from reference TRBV7-9 and TRBJ2-3 gives the full variable domain: DTGVSQNPRHKITKRGQNVTFRCDPISEHNRLYWYRQTLGQGPEFLTYFQNEAQLEKSRLLSDRFSAERPKGSFSTLEIQRTEQGDSAMYLCASSNRDRDTDTQYFGPGTRLTVL.

The J gene is TRBJ1-2, the V gene TRBV15, with D maybe TRBD1 (6 bases). Germline CDR1 LNHNV, CDR2 YYDKDF (reference sequence). Deletions cut 0 bases from V and 7 bases from J, with 15 bases between. CDR3 length: 15 amino acids. CDR3 protein: CATSRDLQGAGGYTF. The CDR3 DNA reads as TGTGCCACCAGCAGAGATTTACAGGGCGCTGGTGGCTACACCTTC.

The chain recombines TRBV2 with TRBJ2-1; D is unresolved. CDR1 and CDR2 (germline): SNHLY, FYNNEI. CDR3 length: 12 amino acids. V dropped 7 bases and J dropped 4 bases, with 8 bases sitting between them. CDR3 loop: CASTDSYNEQFF. CDR3 bases: TGTGCCAGCACCGACTCTTACAATGAGCAGTTCTTC.

The chain links TRBV5-1 to TRBJ1-1; TRBD1 is a possible D gene (6 bases). V shed 6 bases and J shed 1 base, with 10 bases lying between them. CDR3 size: 13 residues. CDR1 SGHRS and CDR2 YFSETQ come from the germline V gene. This CDR3 reads CASTTGTNTEAFF. The DNA for the CDR3 is TGCGCCAGCACCACAGGGACGAACACTGAAGCTTTCTTT.

The chain carries TRBV13 and TRBJ1-1; 7 bases are a match to TRBD1. CDR3 length equals 14 residues. Germline V gene lookup returns CDR1 PRHDT and CDR2 FYEKMQ (reference sequence). The V segment lost 5 bases and the J segment 5 bases; nucleotides outside the gene matches: 8. In nucleotides, the CDR3 is TGTGCCAGCAGCGCAGACAGGGTTGGAACTGAAGCTTTCTTT. Its protein product is CASSADRVGTEAFF.

The chain has TRBV30 and TRBJ2-1; no definite D call. Trimming removed 0 bases from V and 2 bases from J, with 11 bases in between. Looked up from germline, CDR1 is GTSNPN and CDR2 is SVGIG (reference sequence). The CDR3 loop spans 15 amino acids. The CDR3 DNA reads as TGTGCCTGGAGTGTAGGGTCAGGTACCTACAATGAGCAGTTCTTC. Its protein product is CAWSVGSGTYNEQFF.

The chain links TRBV28 to TRBJ2-7, with a tentative D call TRBD1 (5 bases). V dropped 4 bases and J dropped 3 bases, with 13 bases sitting between them. The CDR3 covers 14 residues. Germline-derived CDR1 and CDR2 are MDHEN and SYDVKM. The CDR3 nucleotides are TGTGCCAGCAGTTCGCCAGGGATTTTCTACGAGCAGTACTTC. Translation gives CASSSPGIFYEQYF.

The J gene is TRBJ1-2, the V gene TRBV19, with 9 bases aligning to TRBD1. After removal of 5 bases from V and 2 bases from J, the junction contained 15 bases not matched to a gene. The CDR3 spans 18 residues. CDR1 is LNHDA, CDR2 SQIVND, per germline (reference sequence). This CDR3 is CASSDQGQGFRWNYGYTF. DNA for the CDR3: TGTGCCAGTAGTGATCAGGGACAGGGATTCCGGTGGAACTATGGCTACACCTTC.

The chain carries TRBV6-5 and TRBJ1-4, with 8 bases matching TRBD1. This CDR3 comprises 14 residues. Germline lookup yields CDR1 MNHEY and CDR2 SVGAGI. J gave up 10 bases and V 1 base, and 5 bases lay outside the gene matches. As DNA, the CDR3 is TGTGCCAGCAGTTACTTCAGGGGGCCGGCAAAACTGTTTTTT. Protein: CASSYFRGPAKLFF.

The chain couples TRBV6-6 to TRBJ1-1; D gene unclear. Germline CDR1 reads MNHNY; CDR2 reads SVGAGI (reference sequence). This CDR3 spans 13 amino acids. Trimming cost V 6 bases and J 3 bases, with 11 bases left between them. The CDR3 region is CASRRDRDTEAFF. The DNA for the CDR3 is TGTGCCAGCAGGCGAGACCGGGACACTGAAGCTTTCTTT.

This clone turned up a few times. This sequence joins TRBV5-1 and TRBJ2-7; D is possibly TRBD1 (6 bases). V was cut by 3 bases and J by 7 bases, with 14 bases left in between. Germline-derived CDR1 and CDR2 are SGHRS and YFSETQ. The CDR3 totals 13 residues. The CDR3 DNA reads TGCGCCAGCAGCTGGACAGACCGGAGAGAGCAGTACTTC. Its translation: CASSWTDRREQYF.

In DNA, the CDR3 is TGTGCCAGCAGCACAAGCGGGAGCCCCAATGAGCAGTTCTTC. Translating gives CASSTSGSPNEQFF. The rearrangement joins TRBV3-1 (or the pseudogene TRBV3-2) to TRBJ2-1, with 8 bases lining up with TRBD2. Germline CDR1 is LGHDT and CDR2 is YNNKEL (reference sequence). The CDR3 is 14 residues long. The J segment lost 6 bases and the V segment lost 5 bases, leaving 6 bases of the junction unmatched.

The chain carries TRBV9 and TRBJ1-1, with D perhaps matching TRBD1 (6 bases). The ends were cut back, 4 bases at V and 5 bases at J, with 18 bases in the middle. Germline V CDR1 and CDR2: SGDLS, YYNGEE. CDR3 length: 15 amino acids. The CDR3 sequence: CASSRGARGGTEAFF. The CDR3 coding sequence is TGTGCCAGCAGCAGGGGGGCCAGGGGCGGAACTGAAGCTTTCTTT.